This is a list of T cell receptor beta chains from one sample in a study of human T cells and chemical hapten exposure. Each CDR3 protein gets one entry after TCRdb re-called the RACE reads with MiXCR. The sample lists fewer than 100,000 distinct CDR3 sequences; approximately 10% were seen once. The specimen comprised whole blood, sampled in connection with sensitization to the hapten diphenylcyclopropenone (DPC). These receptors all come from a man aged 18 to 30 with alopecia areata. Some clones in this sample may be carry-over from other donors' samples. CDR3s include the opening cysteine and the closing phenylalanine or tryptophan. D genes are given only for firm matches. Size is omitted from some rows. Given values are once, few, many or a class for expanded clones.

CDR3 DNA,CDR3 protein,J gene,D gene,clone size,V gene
TGCGCCAGCAGCCCCCGGACAGGGGGCTATGGCTACACCTTC,CASSPRTGGYGYTF,TRBJ1-2,TRBD1,many,TRBV5-1
TGTGCCAGCAGTTATAAAGGCCGAGGGGTCACTGAAGCTTTCTTT,CASSYKGRGVTEAFF,TRBJ1-1,-,many,TRBV6-2/TRBV6-3
TGTGCCAGCTCCCAGGCGGGACAGGGGGATTTCGCTTTCTTT,CASSQAGQGDFAFF,TRBJ1-1,TRBD1,few,TRBV18
TGTGCCAGCAGCTTAACCGGGGGTGAGAATGCTGAAGCTTTCTTT,CASSLTGGENAEAFF,TRBJ1-1,-,-,TRBV7-3
TGTGCCAGCAGCCGTATAAAACAGGGCGCCGATAGCAATCAGCCCCAGCATTTT,CASSRIKQGADSNQPQHF,TRBJ1-5,-,few,TRBV6-6
TGTGCCAGCACCAAGACAGGGGGGGCCTATGGCTACACCTTC,CASTKTGGAYGYTF,TRBJ1-2,TRBD1,few,TRBV7-2
TGTGCCAGCATGCAGAGCAATGAGCAGTTCTTC,CASMQSNEQFF,TRBJ2-1,-,-,TRBV6-2/TRBV6-3
TGTGCCAGCAGCTTTCCAGGGGAACGTGCTTTCTTT,CASSFPGERAFF,TRBJ1-1,-,few,TRBV7-3
TGCAGCGTAACCTACAATGAGCAGTTCTTC,CSVTYNEQFF,TRBJ2-1,-,-,TRBV29-1
TGTGCCAGCAGAGGTGGGGACAGGGGGTCGGCTACGCAGTATTTT,CASRGGDRGSATQYF,TRBJ2-3,TRBD1,few,TRBV3-1
TGTGCCAGCGGGCCGAACACTGAAGCTTTCTTT,CASGPNTEAFF,TRBJ1-1,-,-,TRBV2
TGTGCCAGCAGCGTAGATGGGAGGGAAGCTTTCTTT,CASSVDGREAFF,TRBJ1-1,-,-,TRBV9
TGTGCCAGCAGTGAAGACGCGGGGAGCTACAATGAGCAGTTCTTC,CASSEDAGSYNEQFF,TRBJ2-1,-,many,TRBV6-4
TGTGCCATCAGCGCGGGACAGGGTATGGGCACCGGGGAGCTGTTTTTT,CAISAGQGMGTGELFF,TRBJ2-2,TRBD1,-,TRBV10-3
TGCAGTGCTAGTAGCGATTATAACACTGAAGCTTTCTTT,CSASSDYNTEAFF,TRBJ1-1,-,few,TRBV20-1
TGCAGCGTTGGACAGCTAGCTTTCTTT,CSVGQLAFF,TRBJ1-1,-,many,TRBV29-1
TGTGCCACCAGCAGAGATCTTGGGGCCTCTGGAAACACCATATATTTT,CATSRDLGASGNTIYF,TRBJ1-3,-,-,TRBV15
TGTGCCAGCAGCCCGGGACTGGCTAGCAATCAGCCCCAGCATTTT,CASSPGLASNQPQHF,TRBJ1-5,-,-,TRBV3-1
TGTGCCAGCACCGGCCGGACTAGCGGGGGGAGCTCCTACGAGCAGTACTTC,CASTGRTSGGSSYEQYF,TRBJ2-7,TRBD2,many,TRBV6-1
TGTGCCAGCAGATACACCGGGACAGGGTATAATTCACCCCTCCACTTT,CASRYTGTGYNSPLHF,TRBJ1-6,TRBD1,-,TRBV7-2
TGTGCCAGCAGTGCTGAAGATACGCAGTATTTT,CASSAEDTQYF,TRBJ2-3,-,many,TRBV2
TGTGCCAGCAGCGGACTAGCGGCAGTGAGGAGCACAGATACGCAGTATTTT,CASSGLAAVRSTDTQYF,TRBJ2-3,TRBD2,many,TRBV7-9
TGTGCCAGCAGCTTACAGGGGGCTTCAGAAGCTTTCTTT,CASSLQGASEAFF,TRBJ1-1,TRBD1,many,TRBV7-8
TGTGCCAGCAGGAAACAGGGAGGAAGCAATCAGCCCCAGCATTTT,CASRKQGGSNQPQHF,TRBJ1-5,-,many,TRBV6-2/TRBV6-3
TGTGCCAGCAGCCAAGATAAGTCACGCTGGGGGACAGGGCCGGGAGATACGCAGTATTTT,CASSQDKSRWGTGPGDTQYF,TRBJ2-3,TRBD1,many,TRBV3-1
TGTGCCAGCAGCTGGGACAGGGGGCCCTATGGCTACACCTTC,CASSWDRGPYGYTF,TRBJ1-2,TRBD1,many,TRBV6-5
TGTGCCAGCAGCTTAGTTCCCGGGGATGAGCAGTTCTTC,CASSLVPGDEQFF,TRBJ2-1,-,-,TRBV7-9
TGCAGTGCTCGTGACAGGGGGGTGACAGATACGCAGTATTTT,CSARDRGVTDTQYF,TRBJ2-3,TRBD1,few,TRBV20-1
TGCAGCGTTGATAAGGCCTACAATACTAACACTGAAGCTTTCTTT,CSVDKAYNTNTEAFF,TRBJ1-1,-,-,TRBV29-1
TGCAGCGTGCAAAGCACAGATACGCAGTATTTT,CSVQSTDTQYF,TRBJ2-3,-,-,TRBV29-1
TGTGCCAGCAGGGGGACTGGAAACACCATATATTTT,CASRGTGNTIYF,TRBJ1-3,-,-,TRBV9
TGTGCCAGCAGTTCCCCTCGGTACGATACGCAGTATTTT,CASSSPRYDTQYF,TRBJ2-3,-,many,TRBV6-5
TGTGCCATCAGTGCGGGACAGGGGTATAATTCACCCCTCCACTTT,CAISAGQGYNSPLHF,TRBJ1-6,TRBD1,few,TRBV10-3
TGTGCCAGCAGCCGCGTTGACAGGGGACCCTCACCCCTCCACTTT,CASSRVDRGPSPLHF,TRBJ1-6,TRBD1,-,TRBV14
TGTGCCAGCAGCTTAAGCCGACAGAAAGTGAACACTGAAGCTTTCTTT,CASSLSRQKVNTEAFF,TRBJ1-1,-,-,TRBV7-8
TGCAGTGCTAGAGCTGACAGGGGAGTAATCGACTACGAGCAGTACTTC,CSARADRGVIDYEQYF,TRBJ2-7,TRBD1,few,TRBV20-1
TGTGCCAGCAGCCCTGGGCTTTCCAATCAGCCCCAGCATTTT,CASSPGLSNQPQHF,TRBJ1-5,-,many,TRBV5-5
TGTGCCAGCAGTCCTGGACCAGCTTCGTGGACAGATACGCAGTATTTT,CASSPGPASWTDTQYF,TRBJ2-3,-,-,TRBV27
TGTGCCATCAGTGAGCCGGGACAAAAAGACGGCTACACCTTC,CAISEPGQKDGYTF,TRBJ1-2,-,many,TRBV10-3
TGTGCCAGCAGATCGGACCGTAACTATGGCTACACCTTC,CASRSDRNYGYTF,TRBJ1-2,-,-,TRBV6-2/TRBV6-3
TGTGCCACCAGTGATCCCGGGGGCCTTAGCACAGATACGCAGTATTTT,CATSDPGGLSTDTQYF,TRBJ2-3,-,-,TRBV24-1
TGTGCCAGCAGCTTTGACCAGAAGGTACCACACAATGAGCAGTTCTTC,CASSFDQKVPHNEQFF,TRBJ2-1,-,-,TRBV7-9
TGTGCCAGCAGCCAACGAGGTCGGGGGGAGACGTCATCTACAGATACGCAGTATTTT,CASSQRGRGETSSTDTQYF,TRBJ2-3,-,many,TRBV3-2
TGTGCCAGCAGCTTCGGCGGGACAGGGGTATTCGATGAGCAGTTCTTC,CASSFGGTGVFDEQFF,TRBJ2-1,TRBD1,-,TRBV11-3
TGTGCCAGCAGCCAAGCCCCGGGATTCTCCTACGAGCAGTACTTC,CASSQAPGFSYEQYF,TRBJ2-7,-,few,TRBV11-2
TGTGCCAGCTCACCGCCCGCAGGGGGCACTAATGAAAAACTGTTTTTT,CASSPPAGGTNEKLFF,TRBJ1-4,TRBD1,few,TRBV18
TGTGCCAGCAGCTTGAATAGCGGGGTCGTGCAGTATTTT,CASSLNSGVVQYF,TRBJ2-3,TRBD2,-,TRBV5-5
TGTGCCAGCAGTTTAGGTTTCGGAGGGAGCTCCTACGAGCAGTACTTC,CASSLGFGGSSYEQYF,TRBJ2-7,-,few,TRBV12-3/TRBV12-4
TGTGCCAGCAGCTCACAAGCGGGGGGTCCTACAGATACGCAGTATTTT,CASSSQAGGPTDTQYF,TRBJ2-3,TRBD2,-,TRBV7-3
TGTGCCAGTACCCGGCGGACAGGGGGCGAGGGGCAGCCCCAGCATTTT,CASTRRTGGEGQPQHF,TRBJ1-5,TRBD1,-,TRBV19
TGTGCCAGCAGCTTCGCTAGCGGGACCACAGATACGCAGTATTTT,CASSFASGTTDTQYF,TRBJ2-3,TRBD2,many,TRBV7-9
TGCAGCGTTATGGTATCTGAAGCTTTCTTT,CSVMVSEAFF,TRBJ1-1,-,-,TRBV29-1
TGCAGTGCTTCGTCGCGGGCCAGCAATCAGCCCCAGCATTTT,CSASSRASNQPQHF,TRBJ1-5,-,few,TRBV20-1
TGTGCCAGCAGCCCCGGGACAGGGGAGAATTCACCCCTCCACTTT,CASSPGTGENSPLHF,TRBJ1-6,TRBD1,many,TRBV7-3